Listed below are T cell receptor beta chains from one sample, sequenced in a study of Ad26.COV2.S vaccination and SARS-CoV-2 variants. The assay was immunoSEQ multiplex PCR, and TCRdb's table has in-frame clones only and misses some. This sample has some 340,000 clones, with about 82% found just once. The sample consisted of peripheral blood, taken in a trial of Ad26.COV2.S vaccine versus placebo. The receptors were gathered from a person between 18 and 60 years old who received the Ad26.COV2.S COVID-19 vaccine or a placebo. The CDR3 runs from the conserved cysteine through the conserved F or W. Clone size is not always given. Where it is, it says once, few, many or a class for expanded clones.

size,V,J,CDR3
-,TRBV27,TRBJ2-7,CASKYGPSSYEQYF
-,TRBV7-6,TRBJ1-5,CASSPSLRGDQPQHF
-,TRBV28,TRBJ2-5,CASSLIDQETQYF
many,TRBV5-1,TRBJ2-7,CASIRNSERGPGYEQYF
-,TRBV5-1,TRBJ2-1,CASSKQQGRGNNEQFF
-,TRBV10-2,TRBJ1-1,CASSARAISWKGTEAFF
-,TRBV5-4,TRBJ1-2,CASSLKTGNYGYTF
-,TRBV19,TRBJ2-1,CASSSGLAGGFYNEQFF
once,TRBV5-1,TRBJ2-3,CASSLGQPGDTQYF
-,TRBV6-1,TRBJ2-5,CASSEGLAGGMETQYF
-,TRBV11-2,TRBJ2-1,CASSPTGYNEQFF
few,TRBV10-3,TRBJ1-2,CAISGQQGGYGYTF
-,TRBV6-1,TRBJ1-5,CASSEFGQGNQPQHF
-,TRBV5-1,TRBJ1-2,CASSLDREGYTF
few,TRBV28,TRBJ2-7,CASSRPSSYEQYF
-,TRBV2,TRBJ2-7,CASSEASAGGEQYF
few,TRBV30,TRBJ1-1,CAWSGQGNTEAFF
-,TRBV7-2,TRBJ1-2,CASSPSPTGSYGYTF
-,TRBV6-1,TRBJ1-5,CASSDGFPFLSNQPQHF
-,TRBV5-1,TRBJ2-6,CASSFKTGGSYSGANVLTF
-,TRBV5-1,TRBJ2-5,CASSLVSGGIQETQYF
once,TRBV7-2,TRBJ2-7,CASSLSGSYEQYF
-,TRBV3-1/TRBV3-2,TRBJ1-5,CASSQDYTGLQPQHF
-,TRBV5-1,TRBJ2-7,CASSLEAGSYEQYF
-,TRBV7-8,TRBJ1-2,CASSFNTGNYGYTF
-,TRBV6-6,TRBJ2-3,CASSRTSGTDTQYF
-,TRBV6-6,TRBJ1-1,CASSYQGTNTEAFF
many,TRBV15,TRBJ2-4,CATSSGLGQGTNIQYF
few,TRBV14,TRBJ1-3,CASSLGPVPTGNTIYF
-,TRBV4-2,TRBJ2-2,CASSQGEGLDTGELFF
few,TRBV27,TRBJ1-1,CASSSQGQTNTEAFF
-,TRBV5-1,TRBJ2-7,CASSSYLTGVTYEQYF
-,TRBV4-2,TRBJ1-5,CASSQDPGGFQPQHF
once,TRBV7-2,TRBJ2-1,CASSEGQQQFF
-,TRBV7-2,TRBJ1-5,CASSPNYNQPQHF
-,TRBV10-1,TRBJ1-3,CASTASGEGSGNTIYF
-,TRBV5-1,TRBJ2-7,CASSSRTGEKEQYF
-,TRBV2,TRBJ2-3,CASSEEGLAKDTQYF
-,TRBV7-3,TRBJ2-2,CASSPLAGGTSGELFF
-,TRBV12-3/TRBV12-4,TRBJ2-2,CASSLKVARELFF
few,TRBV28,TRBJ1-1,CASRSTGAEAFF
-,TRBV15,TRBJ1-1,CATSRDTLEAFF
-,TRBV19,TRBJ1-5,CASSLDRESNQPQHF
-,TRBV4-2,TRBJ1-6,CASSQETGATLHF